This TCR beta chain was recovered during a study of cytomegalovirus exposure and HLA in healthy donors. General observations from the study: A missense DCLRE1C variant was associated with V- and J-gene trimming of TCR beta chains in a later analysis, and an independent cohort replicated the association. The authors considered a cluster of highly shared sequence variants likely to be a sequencing artifact.

As to this clone: The antigen is unknown.

This CDR3 comprises 19 residues. 13 Jbeta primers and 60 Vbeta primers were used for the PCR. Clones were sequenced by immunoSEQ multiplex PCR, and TCRdb holds only the in-frame ones, with some missing. Of around 210,000 clones in the sample, roughly 84% were seen once. Sequenced: PBMCs. The rearrangement joins TRBV21-1 to TRBJ1-4; the table gives TRBD1 as D, unverified against the DNA. TRBV21-1 is a recognized pseudogene. This sequence originates from a girl aged 2 to 9 in good health and CMV-seronegative. CDR3 loop: CASSDGGTGGLTTNEKLFF. The DNA of the CDR3 is TGTGCCAGCAGCGATGGGGGGACAGGGGGCTTAACAACTAATGAAAAACTGTTTTTT.